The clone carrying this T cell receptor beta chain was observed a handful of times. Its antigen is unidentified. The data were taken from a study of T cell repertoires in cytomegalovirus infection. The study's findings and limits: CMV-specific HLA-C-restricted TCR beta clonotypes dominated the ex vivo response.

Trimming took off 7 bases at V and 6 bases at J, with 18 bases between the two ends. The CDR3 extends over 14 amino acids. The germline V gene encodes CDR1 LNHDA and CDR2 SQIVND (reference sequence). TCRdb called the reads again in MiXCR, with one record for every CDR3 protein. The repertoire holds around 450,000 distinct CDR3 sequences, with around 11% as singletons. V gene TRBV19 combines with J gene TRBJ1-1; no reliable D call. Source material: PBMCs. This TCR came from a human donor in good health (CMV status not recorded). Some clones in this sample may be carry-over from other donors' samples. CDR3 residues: CASTSYGVVSEAFF. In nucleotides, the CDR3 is TGTGCCAGTACCTCTTATGGGGTTGTCTCTGAAGCTTTCTTT.